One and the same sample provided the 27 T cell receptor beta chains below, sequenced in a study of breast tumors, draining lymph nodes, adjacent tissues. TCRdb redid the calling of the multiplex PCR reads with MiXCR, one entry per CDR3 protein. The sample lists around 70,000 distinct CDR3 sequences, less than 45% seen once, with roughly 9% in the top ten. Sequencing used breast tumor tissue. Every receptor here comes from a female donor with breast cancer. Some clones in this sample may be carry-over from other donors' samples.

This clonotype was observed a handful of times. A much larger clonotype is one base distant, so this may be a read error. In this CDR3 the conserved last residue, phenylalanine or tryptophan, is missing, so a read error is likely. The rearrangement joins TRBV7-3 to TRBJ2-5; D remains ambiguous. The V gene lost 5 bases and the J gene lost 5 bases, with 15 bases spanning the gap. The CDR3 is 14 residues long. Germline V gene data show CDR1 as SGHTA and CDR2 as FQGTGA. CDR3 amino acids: CASSPGASRETQYL. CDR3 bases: TGTGCCAGCAGCCCGGGCGCGAGTCGCGAGACCCAGTACCTC.

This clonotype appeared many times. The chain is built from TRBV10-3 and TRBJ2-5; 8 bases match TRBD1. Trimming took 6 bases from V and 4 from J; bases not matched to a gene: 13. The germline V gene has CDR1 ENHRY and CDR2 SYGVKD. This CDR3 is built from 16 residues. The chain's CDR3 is CAISERRDRRGETQYF. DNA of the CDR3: TGTGCCATCAGCGAGCGAAGGGACAGGAGGGGAGAGACCCAGTACTTC.

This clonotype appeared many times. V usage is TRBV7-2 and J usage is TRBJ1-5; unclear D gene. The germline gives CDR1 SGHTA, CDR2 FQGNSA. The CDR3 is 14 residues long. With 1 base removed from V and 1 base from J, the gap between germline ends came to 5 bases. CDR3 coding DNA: TGTGCCAGCAGCTTAGGGATAAGCAATCAGCCCCAGCATTTT. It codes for CASSLGISNQPQHF.

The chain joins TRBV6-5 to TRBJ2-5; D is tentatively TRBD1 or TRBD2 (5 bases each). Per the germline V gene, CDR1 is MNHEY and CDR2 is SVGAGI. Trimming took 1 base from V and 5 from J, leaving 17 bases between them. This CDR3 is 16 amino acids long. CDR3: CASSYYSEGKGETQYF. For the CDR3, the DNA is TGTGCCAGCAGTTACTACAGCGAGGGGAAAGGGGAGACCCAGTACTTC.

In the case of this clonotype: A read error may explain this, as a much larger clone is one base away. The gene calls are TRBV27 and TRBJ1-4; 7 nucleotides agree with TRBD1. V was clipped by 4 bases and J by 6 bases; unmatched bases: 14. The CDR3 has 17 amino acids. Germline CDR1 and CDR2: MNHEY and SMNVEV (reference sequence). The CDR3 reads CASSSRTGGGHYEKLFF. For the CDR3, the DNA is TGTGCCAGCAGTTCAAGGACAGGTGGCGGCCATTATGAAAAACTGTTTTTT.

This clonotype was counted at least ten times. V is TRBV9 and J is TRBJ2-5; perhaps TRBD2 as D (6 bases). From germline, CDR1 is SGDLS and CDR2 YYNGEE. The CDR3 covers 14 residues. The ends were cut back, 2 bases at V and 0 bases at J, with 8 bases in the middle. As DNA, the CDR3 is TGTGCCAGCAGCGTCCGGGACTACCAAGAGACCCAGTACTTC. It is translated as CASSVRDYQETQYF. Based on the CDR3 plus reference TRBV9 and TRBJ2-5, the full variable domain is DSGVTQTPKHLITATGQRVTLRCSPRSGDLSVYWYQQSLDQGLQFLIQYYNGEERAKGNILERFSAQQFPDLHSELNLSSLELGDSALYFCASSVRDYQETQYFGPGTRLLVL.

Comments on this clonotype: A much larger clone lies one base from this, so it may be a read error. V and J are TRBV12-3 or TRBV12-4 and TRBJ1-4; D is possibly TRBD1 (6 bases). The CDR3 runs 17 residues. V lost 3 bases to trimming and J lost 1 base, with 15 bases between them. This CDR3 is CASSFTGRGRTNEKLFF. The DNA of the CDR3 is TGTGCCAGCAGTTTCACGGGCAGGGGCAGAACTAATGAAAAACTGTTTTTT.

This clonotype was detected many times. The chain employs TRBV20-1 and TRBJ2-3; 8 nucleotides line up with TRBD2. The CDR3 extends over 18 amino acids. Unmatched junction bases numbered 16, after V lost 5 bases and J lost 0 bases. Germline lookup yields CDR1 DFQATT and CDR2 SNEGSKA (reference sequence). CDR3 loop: CSADFVAGGLYSTDTQYF. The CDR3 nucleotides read TGCAGTGCTGATTTTGTTGCGGGGGGTCTTTATAGCACAGATACGCAGTATTTT.

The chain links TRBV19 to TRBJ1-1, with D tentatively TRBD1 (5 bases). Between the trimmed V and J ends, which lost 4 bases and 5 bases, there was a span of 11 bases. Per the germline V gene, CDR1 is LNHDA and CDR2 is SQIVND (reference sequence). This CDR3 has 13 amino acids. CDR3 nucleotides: TGTGCCAGTAGTAGGGGCAGTTTTACTGAAGCTTTCTTT. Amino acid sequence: CASSRGSFTEAFF.

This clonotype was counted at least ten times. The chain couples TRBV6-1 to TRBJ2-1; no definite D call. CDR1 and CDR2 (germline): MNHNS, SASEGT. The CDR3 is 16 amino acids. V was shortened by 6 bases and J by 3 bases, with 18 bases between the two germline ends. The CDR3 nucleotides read TGTGCCAGCAGCCCTTTCGGCGCGAGGAACTACAATGAGCAGTTCTTC. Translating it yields CASSPFGARNYNEQFF.

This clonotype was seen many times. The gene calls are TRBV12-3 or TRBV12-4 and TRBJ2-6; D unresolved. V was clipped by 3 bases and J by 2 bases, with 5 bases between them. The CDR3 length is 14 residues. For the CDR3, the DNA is TGTGCCAGCAGTTTTGGGACTGGGGCCAACGTCCTGACTTTC. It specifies CASSFGTGANVLTF.

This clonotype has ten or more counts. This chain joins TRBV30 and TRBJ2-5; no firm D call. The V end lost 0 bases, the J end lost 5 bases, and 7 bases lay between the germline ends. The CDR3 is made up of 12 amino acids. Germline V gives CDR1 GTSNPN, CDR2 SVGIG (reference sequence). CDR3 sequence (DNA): TGTGCCTGGAGTGTATCCGGGGAGACCCAGTACTTC. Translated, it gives CAWSVSGETQYF.

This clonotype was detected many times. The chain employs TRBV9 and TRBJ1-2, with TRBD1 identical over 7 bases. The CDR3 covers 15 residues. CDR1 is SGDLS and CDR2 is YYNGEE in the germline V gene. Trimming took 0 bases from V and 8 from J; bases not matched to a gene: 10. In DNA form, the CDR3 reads TGTGCCAGCAGCGTAGGGGACAGCCCAATGAGGGGCTACACCTTC. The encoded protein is CASSVGDSPMRGYTF.

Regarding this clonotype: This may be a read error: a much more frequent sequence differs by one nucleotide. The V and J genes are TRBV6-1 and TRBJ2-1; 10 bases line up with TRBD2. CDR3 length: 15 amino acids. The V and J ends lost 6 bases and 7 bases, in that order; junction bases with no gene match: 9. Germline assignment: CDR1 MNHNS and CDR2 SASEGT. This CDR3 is CASRNGTSERNEQFF. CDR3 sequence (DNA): TGTGCCAGCAGGAACGGGACTAGCGAACGTAATGAGCAGTTCTTC.

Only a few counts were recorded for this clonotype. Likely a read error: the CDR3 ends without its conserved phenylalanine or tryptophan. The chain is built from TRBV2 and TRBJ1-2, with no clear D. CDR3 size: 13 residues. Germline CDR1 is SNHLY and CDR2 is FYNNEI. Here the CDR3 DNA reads TGCGCCAGCACCGCCTTGCAAGGTGGTGGCTACACCCTC. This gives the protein CASTALQGGGYTL.

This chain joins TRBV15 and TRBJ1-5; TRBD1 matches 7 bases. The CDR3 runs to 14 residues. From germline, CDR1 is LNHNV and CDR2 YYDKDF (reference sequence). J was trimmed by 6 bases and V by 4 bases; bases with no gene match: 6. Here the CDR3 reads CATSKDRTIQPQHF. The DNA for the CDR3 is TGTGCCACCAGCAAGGACAGGACTATTCAGCCCCAGCATTTT.

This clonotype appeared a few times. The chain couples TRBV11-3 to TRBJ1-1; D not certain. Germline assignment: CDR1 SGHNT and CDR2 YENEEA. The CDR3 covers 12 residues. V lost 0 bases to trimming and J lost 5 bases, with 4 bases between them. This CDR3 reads CASSLEFTEAFF. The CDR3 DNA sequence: TGTGCCAGCAGCTTAGAGTTTACTGAAGCTTTCTTT.

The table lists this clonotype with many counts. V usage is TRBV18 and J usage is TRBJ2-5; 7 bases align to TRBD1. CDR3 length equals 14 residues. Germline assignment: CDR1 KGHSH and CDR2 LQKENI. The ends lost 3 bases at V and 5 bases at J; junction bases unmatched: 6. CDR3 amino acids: CASSPRDSTETQYF. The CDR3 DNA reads TGTGCCAGCTCACCCCGGGACAGTACGGAGACCCAGTACTTC.

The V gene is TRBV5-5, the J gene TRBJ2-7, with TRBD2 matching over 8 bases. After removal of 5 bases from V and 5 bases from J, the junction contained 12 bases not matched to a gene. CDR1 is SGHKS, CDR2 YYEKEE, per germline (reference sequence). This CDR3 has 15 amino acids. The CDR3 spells CASRSGGPLGDEQYF. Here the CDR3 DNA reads TGTGCCAGCAGGTCGGGGGGGCCGCTCGGGGACGAGCAGTACTTC. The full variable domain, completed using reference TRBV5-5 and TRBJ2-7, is DAGVTQSPTHLIKTRGQQVTLRCSPISGHKSVSWYQQVLGQGPQFIFQYYEKEERGRGNFPDRFSARQFPNYSSELNVNALLLGDSALYLCASRSGGPLGDEQYFGPGTRLTVT.

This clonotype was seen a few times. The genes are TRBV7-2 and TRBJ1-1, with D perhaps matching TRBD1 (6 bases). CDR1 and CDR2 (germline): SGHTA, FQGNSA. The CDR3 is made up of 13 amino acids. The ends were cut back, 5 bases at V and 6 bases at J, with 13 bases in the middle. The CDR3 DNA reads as TGTGCCAGCAGCGGGATGGGGGGCCCTGAAGCTTTCTTT. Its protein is CASSGMGGPEAFF.

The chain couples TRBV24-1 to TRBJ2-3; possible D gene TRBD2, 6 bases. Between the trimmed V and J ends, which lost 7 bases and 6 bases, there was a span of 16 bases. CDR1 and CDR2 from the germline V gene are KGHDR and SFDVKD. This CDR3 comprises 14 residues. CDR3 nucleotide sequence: TGTGCCACCAGCCCTGCGGCGGGGCTCGATACGCAGTATTTT. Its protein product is CATSPAAGLDTQYF.

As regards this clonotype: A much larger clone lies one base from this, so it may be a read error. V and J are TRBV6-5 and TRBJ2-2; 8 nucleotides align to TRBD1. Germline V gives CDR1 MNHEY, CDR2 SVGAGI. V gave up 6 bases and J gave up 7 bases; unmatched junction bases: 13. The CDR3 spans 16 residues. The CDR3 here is CASRDPLRGRFGELFF. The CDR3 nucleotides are TGTGCCAGCAGGGATCCCCTCAGGGGGCGTTTCGGGGAGCTGTTTTTT.

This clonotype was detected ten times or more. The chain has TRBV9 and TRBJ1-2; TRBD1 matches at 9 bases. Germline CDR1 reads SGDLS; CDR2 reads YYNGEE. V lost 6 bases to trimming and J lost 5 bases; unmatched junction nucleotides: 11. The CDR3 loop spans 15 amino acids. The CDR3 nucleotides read TGTGCCAGCACTAGGGGGGGGACAGGGATTTATGGCTACACCTTC. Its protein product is CASTRGGTGIYGYTF.

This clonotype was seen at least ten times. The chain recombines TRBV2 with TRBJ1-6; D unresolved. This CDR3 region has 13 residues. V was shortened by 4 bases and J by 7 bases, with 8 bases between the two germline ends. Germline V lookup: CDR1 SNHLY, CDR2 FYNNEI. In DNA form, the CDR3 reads TGTGCCAGCAGTGTTGTTGTAAATTCACCCCTCCACTTT. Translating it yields CASSVVVNSPLHF.

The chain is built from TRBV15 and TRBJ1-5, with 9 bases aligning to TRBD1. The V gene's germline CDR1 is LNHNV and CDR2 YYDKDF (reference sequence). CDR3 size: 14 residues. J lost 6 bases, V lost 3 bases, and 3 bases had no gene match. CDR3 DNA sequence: TGTGCCACCAGCAGTATACAGGGGGCTCAGCCCCAGCATTTT. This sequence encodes CATSSIQGAQPQHF.

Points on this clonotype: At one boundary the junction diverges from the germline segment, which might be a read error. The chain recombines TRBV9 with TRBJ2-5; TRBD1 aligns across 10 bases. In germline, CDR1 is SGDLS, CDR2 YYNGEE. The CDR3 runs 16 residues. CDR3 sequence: CASSVSGTGVTDTQCF. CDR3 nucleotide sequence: TGTGCCAGCAGCGTCTCCGGGACAGGGGTAACAGATACGCAGTGCTTC.

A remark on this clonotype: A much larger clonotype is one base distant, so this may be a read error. The DNA for the CDR3 is TGTGCCAGCTATGAGGACAGGGAGAACATTCAGTACTTC. Amino acid sequence: CASYEDRENIQYF. The chain carries TRBV7-3 and TRBJ2-4, with 8 nucleotides matching TRBD1. The germline CDR1 and CDR2 sequences are SGHTA and FQGTGA. The CDR3 length is 13 residues. The V gene end was trimmed by 8 bases and the J gene end by 7 bases; junction bases not matched to a gene: 7.